These T cell receptor beta chains were read from a single sample in a study of blood T cell repertoires in COVID-19. Some clones are missing from TCRdb's copy, which holds only in-frame ones; the method was immunoSEQ multiplex PCR. The repertoire holds 490,000 or so clones, with around 85% as singletons. Sequenced input: PBMCs or T cells enriched from blood (not recorded which). These receptors all stem from a woman aged 60-75 years who had recovered from COVID-19. CDR3s include the opening cysteine and the closing phenylalanine or tryptophan. D genes are given only for firm matches.

cdr3_length d_call v_call cdr3_aa
18 TRBD1 TRBV28 CASSLLAGQGEGNQPQHF
13 - TRBV18 CASSPGTPYEQYF
13 - TRBV9 CASSVGVGSGYTF
15 - TRBV9 CASSVAPGPYNEQFF
17 TRBD2 TRBV18 CASSRMGLAEVTDTQYF
14 TRBD1 TRBV5-1 CASSFGQGDEKLFF
13 TRBD1 TRBV29-1 CSVGSGGNEKLFF
17 TRBD2 TRBV6-2/TRBV6-3 CASSLLAGGPYYNEQFF
15 TRBD1 TRBV5-1 CASSLRAGGGNEQFF
14 - TRBV6-5 CASSINPVNYGYTF
14 - TRBV2 CASSVGGAREKLFF
23 - TRBV9 CASSVDRIEFLQGRESSYNEQFF
20 TRBD2 TRBV27 CASREKGAAYSGGTTDTQYF
18 TRBD2 TRBV5-4 CASSPGLAGAPSTDTQYF
14 - TRBV3-1/TRBV3-2 CASSYSRSGNTIYF
12 - TRBV12-3/TRBV12-4 CASSLWTGELFF
18 TRBD1 TRBV19 CASSKRTGGASNAGELFF
13 - TRBV28 CASHKLWTGELFF
15 - TRBV5-1 CASSPTGRGNTEAFF
14 - TRBV2 CASSVGGRTDTQYF
12 - TRBV28 CASSSDSETQYF
17 - TRBV18 CASSPSRGTDSRNTIYF
13 TRBD1 TRBV5-5 CASSSTGYGEQFF
14 TRBD2 TRBV9 CASSAPGGANIQYF
15 - TRBV5-1 CASSFSAGSTDTQYF
15 TRBD2 TRBV29-1 CSVDPSGGNTGELFF
15 - TRBV27 CASSFAGFGTDTQYF
16 TRBD2 TRBV4-1 CASSQTLAGGTDTQYF
15 - TRBV7-2 CASSPASETGNTIYF
14 TRBD1 TRBV6-5 CASSYRQGGTEAFF
16 TRBD1 TRBV11-3 CASSLGWTGGMTEAFF
10 - TRBV20-1 CSLGARGYTF
14 TRBD1 TRBV6-5 CASRDRGSNYGYTF
16 TRBD1 TRBV19 CASTTGQGLVAYGYTF
14 TRBD1 TRBV11-2 CASSWDRANTEAFF
17 - TRBV2 CASSHRPDRNSGNTIYF
13 - TRBV27 CASSSGSDYGYTF
15 - TRBV10-3 CAIRLRGDQNTEAFF
17 - TRBV24-1 CATSDLGGQGKNNEQFF
15 TRBD1 TRBV18 CASSPGTGVSYEQYF
13 TRBD1 TRBV5-4 CASSLVGGDGYTF
18 - TRBV6-1 CASSERSWRGKGVSEQFF
15 - TRBV7-2 CASSLSGLAQETQYF
14 - TRBV5-1 CASSQAGLNSPLHF
15 - TRBV19 CASSIVHNSGNTIYF
15 TRBD1 TRBV7-6 CASSSTGGAGETQYF
16 TRBD1 TRBV11-2 CASSGRTGSSNYGYTF
11 - TRBV6-5 CASHSGNTIYF
15 TRBD1 TRBV5-4 CASSSRDRAPYEQYF
18 TRBD1 TRBV14 CASSQVQGAYPLNTEAFF
15 TRBD1 TRBV20-1 CSASGTGQRYNEQFF
12 - TRBV12-5 CASGLGPGEQFF
15 - TRBV2 CASSESRGPNQPQHF
15 TRBD1 TRBV19 CASSDRGKSGNTIYF
16 - TRBV18 CASAGEGDRREHGYTF